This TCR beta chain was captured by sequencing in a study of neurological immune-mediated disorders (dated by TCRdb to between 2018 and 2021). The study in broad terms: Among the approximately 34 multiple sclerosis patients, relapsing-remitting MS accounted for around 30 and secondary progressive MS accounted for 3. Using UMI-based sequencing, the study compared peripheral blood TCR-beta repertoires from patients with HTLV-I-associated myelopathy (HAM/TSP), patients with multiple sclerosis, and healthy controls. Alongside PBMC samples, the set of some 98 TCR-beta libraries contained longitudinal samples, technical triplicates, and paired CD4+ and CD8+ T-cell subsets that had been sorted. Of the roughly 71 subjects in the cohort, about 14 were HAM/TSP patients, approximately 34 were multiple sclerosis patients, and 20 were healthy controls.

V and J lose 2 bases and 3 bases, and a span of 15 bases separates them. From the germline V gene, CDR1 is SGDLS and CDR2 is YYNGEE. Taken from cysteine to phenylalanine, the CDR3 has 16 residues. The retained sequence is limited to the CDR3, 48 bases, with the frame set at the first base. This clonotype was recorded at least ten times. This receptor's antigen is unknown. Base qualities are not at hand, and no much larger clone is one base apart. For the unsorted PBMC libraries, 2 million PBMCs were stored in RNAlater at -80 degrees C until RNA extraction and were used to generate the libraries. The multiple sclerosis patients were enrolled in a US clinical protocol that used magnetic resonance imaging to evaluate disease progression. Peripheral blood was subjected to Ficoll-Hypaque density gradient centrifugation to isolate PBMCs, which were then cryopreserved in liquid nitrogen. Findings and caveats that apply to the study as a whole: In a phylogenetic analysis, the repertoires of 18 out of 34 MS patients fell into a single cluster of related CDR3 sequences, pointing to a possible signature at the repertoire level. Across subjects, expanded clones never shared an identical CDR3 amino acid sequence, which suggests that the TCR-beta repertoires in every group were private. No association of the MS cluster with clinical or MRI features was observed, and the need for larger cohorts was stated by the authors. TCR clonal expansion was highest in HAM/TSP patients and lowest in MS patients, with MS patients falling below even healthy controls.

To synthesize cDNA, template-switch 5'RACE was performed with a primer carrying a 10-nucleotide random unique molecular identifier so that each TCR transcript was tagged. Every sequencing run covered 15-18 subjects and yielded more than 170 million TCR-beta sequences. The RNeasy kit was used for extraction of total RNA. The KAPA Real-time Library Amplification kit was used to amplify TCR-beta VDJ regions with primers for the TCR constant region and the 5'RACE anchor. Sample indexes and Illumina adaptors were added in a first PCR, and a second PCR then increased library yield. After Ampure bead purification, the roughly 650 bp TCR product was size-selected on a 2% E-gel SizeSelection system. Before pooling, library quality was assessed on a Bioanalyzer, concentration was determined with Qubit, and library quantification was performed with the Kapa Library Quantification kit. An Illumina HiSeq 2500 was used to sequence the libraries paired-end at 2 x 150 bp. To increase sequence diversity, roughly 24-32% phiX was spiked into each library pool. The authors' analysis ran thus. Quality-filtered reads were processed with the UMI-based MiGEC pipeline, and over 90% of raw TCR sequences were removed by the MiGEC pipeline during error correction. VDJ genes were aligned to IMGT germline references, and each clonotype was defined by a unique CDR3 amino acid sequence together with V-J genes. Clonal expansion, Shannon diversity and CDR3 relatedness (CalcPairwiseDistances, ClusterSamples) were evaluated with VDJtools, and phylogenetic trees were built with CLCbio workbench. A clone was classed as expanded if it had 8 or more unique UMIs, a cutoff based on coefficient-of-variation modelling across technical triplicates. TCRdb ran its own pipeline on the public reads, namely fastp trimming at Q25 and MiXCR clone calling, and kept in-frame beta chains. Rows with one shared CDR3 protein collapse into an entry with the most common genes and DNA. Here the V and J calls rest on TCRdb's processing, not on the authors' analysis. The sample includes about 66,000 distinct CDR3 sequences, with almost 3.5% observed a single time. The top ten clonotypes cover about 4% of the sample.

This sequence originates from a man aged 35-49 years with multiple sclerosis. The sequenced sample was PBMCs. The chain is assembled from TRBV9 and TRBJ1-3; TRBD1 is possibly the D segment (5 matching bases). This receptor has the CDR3 CASSVTGPSDGNTIYF. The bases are TGTGCCAGCAGCGTGACGGGGCCTTCGGATGGAAACACCATATATTTT.